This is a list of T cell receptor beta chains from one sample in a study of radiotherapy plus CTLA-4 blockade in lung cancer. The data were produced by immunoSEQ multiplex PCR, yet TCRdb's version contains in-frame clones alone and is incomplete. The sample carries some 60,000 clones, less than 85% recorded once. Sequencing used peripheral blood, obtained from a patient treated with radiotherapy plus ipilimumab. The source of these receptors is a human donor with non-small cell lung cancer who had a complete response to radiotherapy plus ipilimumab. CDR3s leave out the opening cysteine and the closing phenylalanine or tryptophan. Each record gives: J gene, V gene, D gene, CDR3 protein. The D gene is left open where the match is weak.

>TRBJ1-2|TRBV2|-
ASSERGFVYGYT
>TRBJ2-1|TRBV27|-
ASSSRSGSSYNEQF
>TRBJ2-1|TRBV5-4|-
ASSMMGLWDEQF
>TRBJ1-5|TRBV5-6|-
ASSLRRSGVGQPQH
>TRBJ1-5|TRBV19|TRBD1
ASRFTGEFQPQH
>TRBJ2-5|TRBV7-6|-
ASSHGTETQY
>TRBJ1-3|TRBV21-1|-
ASNPGTGSGNTIY
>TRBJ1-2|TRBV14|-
ASSQNQGRKTYGYT
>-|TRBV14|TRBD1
ASSQRHRGTYEQY
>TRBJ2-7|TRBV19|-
ASSIRGGRYSYEQY
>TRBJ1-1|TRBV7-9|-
ASSPESRVAF